Listed here are 14 T cell receptor beta chains from one sample, sequenced in a study of cytomegalovirus exposure and HLA in healthy donors. Amplification used 60 Vbeta primers and 13 Jbeta primers. The data were produced by immunoSEQ multiplex PCR, yet TCRdb's version contains in-frame clones alone and is incomplete. The sample yields about 200,000 clones, 82% seen once. The sample was PBMCs. These receptor sequences come from a woman aged 45-65 years in good health and CMV-seropositive.

This clone was recorded a few times. This chain joins TRBV4-1 and TRBJ1-1, with 8 nucleotides matching TRBD1. CDR1 and CDR2 (germline): MGHRA, YSYEKL. Trimming cost V 1 base and J 5 bases; bases outside gene matches: 6. This CDR3 has 15 residues. This chain's CDR3 is CASSQAYRGRTEAFF. CDR3 DNA sequence: TGCGCCAGCAGCCAAGCATACAGGGGGAGGACTGAAGCTTTCTTT.

This clone occurred a few times. Its ends do not fully match the called genes, so a read error is possible. In DNA, the CDR3 is TGCGCCAGCAGCCGGGACTCCACCTCCCACGAGCAGTACTTC. It yields the protein CASSRDSTSHEQYF. V is TRBV5-1 and J is TRBJ2-7, with TRBD2 as a possible D gene (6 bases). Per the germline V gene, CDR1 is SGHRS and CDR2 is YFSETQ. This CDR3 contains 14 residues.

V usage is TRBV30 and J usage is TRBJ2-1; TRBD1 is a possible D gene (5 bases). Germline V lookup: CDR1 GTSNPN, CDR2 SVGIG (reference sequence). The length of the CDR3 is 11 residues. Trimming took 4 bases from V and 7 from J, leaving 8 bases between them. The DNA of the CDR3 is TGTGCCTGGACTAGGGGAAATGAGCAGTTCTTC. Translation gives CAWTRGNEQFF.

The gene calls are TRBV6-4 and TRBJ1-5; 7 bases match TRBD1. Trimming at V came to 8 bases and at J to 0 bases, leaving 13 bases not matched to a gene. CDR1 is MRHNA and CDR2 is SNTAGT in the germline V gene. CDR3 length equals 17 residues. The CDR3 loop reads CASRPLQGRFSNQPQHF. The CDR3 coding sequence is TGTGCCAGCCGTCCCCTACAGGGGAGGTTTAGCAATCAGCCCCAGCATTTT.

This sequence joins TRBV30 and TRBJ1-3; TRBD1 might be the D (6 bases). V was cut by 4 bases and J by 0 bases, with 16 bases left in between. The germline gives CDR1 GTSNPN, CDR2 SVGIG (reference sequence). The CDR3 runs to 16 residues. CDR3 coding DNA: TGTGCCTGGACCCCACACAGGGCGAACTCTGGAAACACCATATATTTT. It yields the protein CAWTPHRANSGNTIYF.

The chain is built from TRBV10-3 and TRBJ2-3; D ambiguous. Germline lookup yields CDR1 ENHRY and CDR2 SYGVKD. Trimming took off 6 bases at V and 0 bases at J, with 7 bases between the two ends. This CDR3 spans 13 amino acids. The CDR3 is CAISPSSTDTQYF. In DNA form, the CDR3 reads TGTGCCATCAGCCCCTCTAGCACAGATACGCAGTATTTT.

This clone was detected only once. The chain employs TRBV27 and TRBJ2-1; D is perhaps TRBD2 (6 bases). V lost 1 base and J 1 base, leaving 11 bases between the germline ends. The CDR3 runs to 16 residues. Germline V gene sequence: CDR1 MNHEY, CDR2 SMNVEV (reference sequence). The CDR3 nucleotides are TGTGCCAGCAGTTTATTTTACGGGGGTTCCTACAATGAGCAGTTCTTC. It encodes CASSLFYGGSYNEQFF.

V is TRBV29-1 and J is TRBJ1-1; D perhaps matches TRBD1 (6 bases). Trimming left V 6 bases short and J 9 bases short, with 14 bases between. Germline V gene lookup returns CDR1 SQVTM and CDR2 ANQGSEA. The CDR3 length is 11 residues. The CDR3 bases are TGCAGCGTGGGAGGGGGGTCAAAAGCTTTCTTT. Translated: CSVGGGSKAFF.

There are a few counts of this clone. The junction and the germline gene differ at one end; a read error may be behind it. The chain employs TRBV10-3 and TRBJ2-4; TRBD2 might be the D (5 bases). CDR1 is ENHRY, CDR2 SYGVKD, per germline. The CDR3 runs 17 residues. CDR3 sequence (DNA): TGTGCCATCAGTGCCAGTCCGGGCCGGGGAGCCAAAAACAGTCAGTACTTC. It specifies CAISASPGRGAKNSQYF.

The chain couples TRBV6-1 to TRBJ2-2; 10 bases line up with TRBD2. Per germline, CDR1 MNHNS and CDR2 SASEGT. The CDR3 loop spans 16 amino acids. V was clipped by 4 bases and J by 3 bases; unmatched bases: 5. This chain's CDR3 is CASSVSGGADTGELFF. Here the CDR3 DNA reads TGTGCCAGCAGTGTAAGCGGGGGGGCCGACACCGGGGAGCTGTTTTTT.

The rearrangement links TRBV6-5 to TRBJ1-4; a possible D gene is TRBD1 (5 bases). The V end lost 8 bases, the J end lost 0 bases, and 10 bases lay between the germline ends. CDR3 length: 14 residues. The V gene's germline CDR1 is MNHEY and CDR2 SVGAGI. CDR3 residues: CASGGTATNEKLFF. CDR3 bases: TGTGCCAGCGGCGGGACGGCAACTAATGAAAAACTGTTTTTT.

The chain carries TRBV18 and TRBJ2-7; weak D call: TRBD1 (5 bases). CDR1 is KGHSH and CDR2 is LQKENI in the germline V gene. Trimming cost V 2 bases and J 1 base, with 9 bases left between them. The CDR3 contains 14 residues. CDR3: CASSPDSTSYEQYF. CDR3 nucleotide sequence: TGTGCCAGCTCACCAGACAGTACATCCTACGAGCAGTACTTC.

The chain combines TRBV20-1 with TRBJ2-7; the D is unclear. This CDR3 has 11 residues. The V gene's germline CDR1 is DFQATT and CDR2 SNEGSKA (reference sequence). V was cut by 6 bases and J by 4 bases, with 10 bases left in between. For the CDR3, the DNA is TGCAGTGCCGCTGGAGAATACGAGCAGTACTTC. It specifies CSAAGEYEQYF.

The sample holds a few counts of this clone. This chain connects TRBV6-5 to TRBJ2-1; 11 positions agree with TRBD1. V lost 4 bases, J lost 4 bases, and 6 bases stayed unmatched. This CDR3 is built from 16 residues. The germline CDR1 and CDR2 sequences are MNHEY and SVGAGI. The CDR3 DNA sequence: TGTGCCAGCAGTTTCTCGGGGACAGGGGGATACAATGAGCAGTTCTTC. Amino acids: CASSFSGTGGYNEQFF.